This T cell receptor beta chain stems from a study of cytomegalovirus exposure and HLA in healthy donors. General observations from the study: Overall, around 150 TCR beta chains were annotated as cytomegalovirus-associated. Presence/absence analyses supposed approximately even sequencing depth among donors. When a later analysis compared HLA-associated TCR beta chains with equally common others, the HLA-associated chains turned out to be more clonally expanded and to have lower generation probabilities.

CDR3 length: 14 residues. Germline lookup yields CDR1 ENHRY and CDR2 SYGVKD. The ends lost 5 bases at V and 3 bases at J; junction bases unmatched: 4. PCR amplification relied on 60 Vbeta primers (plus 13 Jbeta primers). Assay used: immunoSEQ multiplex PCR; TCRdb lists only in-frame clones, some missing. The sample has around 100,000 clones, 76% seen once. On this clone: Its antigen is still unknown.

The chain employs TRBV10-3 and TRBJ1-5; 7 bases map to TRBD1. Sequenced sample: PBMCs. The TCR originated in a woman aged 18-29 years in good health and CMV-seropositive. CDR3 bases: TGTGCCATCAGTTCCGGGACAGTCAATCAGCCCCAGCATTTT. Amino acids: CAISSGTVNQPQHF.